Listed here are 23 T cell receptor beta chains from one sample, sequenced in a study of vaccination effects on CD4 cells after COVID-19. These receptors are not linked to any known antigen. Produced via immunoSEQ multiplex PCR; TCRdb's table is partial and in-frame only. The sample holds some 20,000 clones, about two thirds seen once. Sequencing in the ViraFEST assay came after antigen-specific CD4+ T cells had been expanded with viral peptide pools, which were used to stimulate PBMC. Following 10 days of culture, CD4+ T cells were isolated. The sequenced sample was CD4+ T cells from PBMCs cultured with HCoV-229E spike peptides, obtained before COVID-19 vaccination. The receptors derive from a human donor who received a COVID-19 vaccine.

This clone was observed a few times. V and J are TRBV2 and TRBJ1-2; 8 bases align to TRBD1. In germline, CDR1 is SNHLY, CDR2 FYNNEI. This CDR3 spans 13 amino acids. Trimming at V came to 10 bases and at J to 8 bases, leaving 12 bases not matched to a gene. CDR3 bases: TGTGCCACCAGAGGACAGGGCGCAGGAGGCTACACCTTC. This translates into CATRGQGAGGYTF.

Worth noting for this clone: The sample carries other DNA sequences with the same CDR3. The genes are TRBV10-1 and TRBJ2-7; tentative D call: TRBD1 (6 bases). Germline V lookup: CDR1 WNHNN, CDR2 SYGVQD (reference sequence). The CDR3 loop spans 14 amino acids. With 4 bases removed from V and 4 bases from J, the gap between germline ends came to 14 bases. CDR3 sequence: CASSVGHQSYEQYF. In nucleotides, the CDR3 is TGCGCCAGCAGTGTGGGACACCAGTCTTACGAGCAGTACTTC.

This clone was seen just once. V usage is TRBV5-8 and J usage is TRBJ1-2, with D possibly TRBD1 on 6 matching bases. Per germline, CDR1 SGHTS and CDR2 YDEGEE. The CDR3 totals 16 residues. The ends were cut back, 1 base at V and 5 bases at J, with 18 bases in the middle. DNA for the CDR3: TGTGCCAGCAGCTTGTCAGGGACACCCCTAAGTTATGGCTACACCTTC. Its translation: CASSLSGTPLSYGYTF.

The rearrangement uses TRBV7-2 and TRBJ1-1; D is uncertain. The CDR3 spans 13 residues. CDR1 SGHTA and CDR2 FQGNSA come from the germline V gene. V lost 0 bases and J 6 bases, leaving 8 bases between the germline ends. CDR3 in DNA: TGTGCCAGCAGCTTAGCACTTTCCCCTGAAGCTTTCTTT. This codes for CASSLALSPEAFF.

The J gene is TRBJ2-5, the V gene TRBV2, with D possibly being TRBD1 (6 bases). CDR1 and CDR2 from the germline V gene are SNHLY and FYNNEI. V was cut by 7 bases and J by 1 base, with 7 bases left in between. This CDR3 spans 12 amino acids. The CDR3 here is CASTRGQETQYF. In nucleotides, the CDR3 is TGTGCCAGCACCAGGGGCCAAGAGACCCAGTACTTC.

V gene TRBV30 combines with J gene TRBJ1-2; D not certain. The germline V gene has CDR1 GTSNPN and CDR2 SVGIG (reference sequence). This CDR3 contains 14 residues. Trimming removed 2 bases at V and 6 bases at J, with 16 bases between. DNA of the CDR3: TGTGCCTGGAGTCTTGCAGGCCCCCTGGATGGCTACACCTTC. This gives the protein CAWSLAGPLDGYTF.

The V and J genes are TRBV7-2 and TRBJ2-5, with 8 bases lining up with TRBD2. The J segment lost 9 bases and the V segment lost 0 bases, leaving 15 bases of the junction unmatched. CDR3 length: 17 residues. Per germline, CDR1 SGHTA and CDR2 FQGNSA. CDR3 sequence (DNA): TGTGCCAGCAGCTTAGCGGGATCTGCCGTCGCCGGGAGGGCCCAGTACTTC. Its protein product is CASSLAGSAVAGRAQYF.

The chain has TRBV6-6 and TRBJ1-1; possible D gene TRBD1, 6 bases. The CDR3 sequence is 14 residues long. V gave up 0 bases and J gave up 1 base, with 6 bases separating them. Germline-derived CDR1 and CDR2 are MNHNY and SVGAGI (reference sequence). The CDR3, as DNA: TGTGCCAGCAGTTACTCCAGGGGGAACACTGAAGCTTTCTTT. It translates to CASSYSRGNTEAFF.

The chain carries TRBV5-1 and TRBJ2-7; 9 bases line up with TRBD1. Trimming took 3 bases from V and 5 from J; bases not matched to a gene: 9. The CDR3 is made up of 15 amino acids. Germline V CDR1 and CDR2: SGHRS, YFSETQ. CDR3 in amino acids: CASSSGTGRFDEQYF. DNA for the CDR3: TGCGCCAGCAGCTCCGGGACAGGGAGGTTCGACGAGCAGTACTTC.

The chain joins TRBV12-3 or TRBV12-4 to TRBJ1-1, with D possibly matching TRBD1 (5 bases). The germline V and J ends were trimmed by 6 bases and 3 bases, with 11 bases remaining between them. This CDR3 is built from 13 residues. The CDR3 sequence is CASRKDSYTEAFF. CDR3 nucleotide sequence: TGTGCCAGCAGGAAAGACAGCTACACTGAAGCTTTCTTT.

The chain employs TRBV2 and TRBJ1-5; D unclear. CDR3 length equals 13 residues. Looked up from germline, CDR1 is SNHLY and CDR2 is FYNNEI. V shed 6 bases and J shed 0 bases, with 6 bases lying between them. CDR3: CASRGISNQPQHF. The CDR3 DNA follows: TGTGCCAGCAGAGGAATTAGCAATCAGCCCCAGCATTTT.

The gene calls are TRBV12-3 or TRBV12-4 and TRBJ1-2, with a possible D match to TRBD1 (5 bases). The CDR3 length is 12 residues. Trimming stripped 5 bases from V and 7 bases from J, with 11 bases between. This chain's CDR3 is CASSLTDFGYTF. Here the CDR3 DNA reads TGTGCCAGCAGTCTGACAGATTTTGGCTACACCTTC.

This clone is medium-sized. The chain links TRBV7-8 to TRBJ1-5; no clear D gene. Trimming stripped 6 bases from V and 2 bases from J, with 11 bases between. CDR3 length: 14 amino acids. The germline CDR1 and CDR2 sequences are SGHVS and FQNEAQ. The CDR3, as DNA: TGTGCCAGCAGTCACCGGGAGGGCAATCAGCCCCAGCATTTT. Amino acids: CASSHREGNQPQHF.

The chain has TRBV24-1 and TRBJ2-5, with D unresolved. Germline CDR1 KGHDR, CDR2 SFDVKD. The CDR3 totals 13 residues. Deletions cut 5 bases from V and 5 bases from J, with 11 bases between. The CDR3 nucleotides read TGTGCCACCAGTGCGGGTTTCGGGGAGACCCAGTACTTC. Its protein is CATSAGFGETQYF.

This chain joins TRBV29-1 and TRBJ1-2, with D possibly being TRBD1 (6 bases). Germline CDR1 and CDR2: SQVTM and ANQGSEA. The germline V and J ends were trimmed by 8 bases and 4 bases, with 17 bases remaining between them. The CDR3 has 13 residues. The chain's CDR3 is CSRGRGILYGYTF. CDR3 DNA sequence: TGCAGCAGAGGAAGGGGGATTCTCTATGGCTACACCTTC. Supplemented by reference TRBV29-1 and TRBJ1-2, the full variable domain reads SAVISQKPSRDICQRGTSLTIQCQVDSQVTMMFWYRQQPGQSLTLIATANQGSEATYESGFVIDKFPISRPNLTFSTLTVSNMSPEDSSIYLCSRGRGILYGYTFGSGTRLTVV.

The chain is built from TRBV14 and TRBJ2-3; TRBD2 aligns across 10 bases. The germline CDR1 and CDR2 sequences are SGHDN and FVKESK. V lost 1 base, J lost 2 bases, and 6 bases stayed unmatched. This CDR3 region has 17 residues. CDR3 bases: TGTGCCAGCAGCCAAGCGGGACTAGCGTGGCCCACAGATACGCAGTATTTT. Its translation: CASSQAGLAWPTDTQYF.

The sample holds a few counts of this clone. The chain combines TRBV10-3 with TRBJ2-3, with 8 bases lining up with TRBD2. This CDR3 has 15 amino acids. J lost 0 bases, V lost 7 bases, and 6 bases had no gene match. The germline gives CDR1 ENHRY, CDR2 SYGVKD. For the CDR3, the DNA is TGTGCCATCACCCCGGGAGGGCCTAGCACAGATACGCAGTATTTT. Encoded protein: CAITPGGPSTDTQYF.

The chain links TRBV2 to TRBJ2-1; tentatively, D is TRBD2 (5 bases). Germline V gene lookup returns CDR1 SNHLY and CDR2 FYNNEI. This CDR3 has 15 residues. Trimming took 9 bases from V and 0 from J, leaving 15 bases between them. The CDR3 here is CARRKRSSSYNEQFF. Here the CDR3 DNA reads TGTGCCAGAAGGAAGCGGTCGAGCTCCTACAATGAGCAGTTCTTC.

This clone was detected only once. V and J are TRBV7-9 and TRBJ1-2, with D possibly being TRBD1 (5 bases). The CDR3 has 16 residues. Germline V gives CDR1 SEHNR, CDR2 FQNEAQ (reference sequence). Deletions cut 2 bases from V and 7 bases from J, with 20 bases between. Here the CDR3 reads CASSLIALEQGSGYTF. In DNA form, the CDR3 reads TGTGCCAGCAGCTTAATTGCGCTTGAGCAGGGATCTGGCTACACCTTC. The full variable domain, its missing parts supplied by reference TRBV7-9 and TRBJ1-2, is DTGVSQNPRHKITKRGQNVTFRCDPISEHNRLYWYRQTLGQGPEFLTYFQNEAQLEKSRLLSDRFSAERPKGSFSTLEIQRTEQGDSAMYLCASSLIALEQGSGYTFGSGTRLTVV.

This clone was detected only a few times. The chain carries TRBV6-5 and TRBJ2-5, with D perhaps matching TRBD2 (5 bases). In germline, CDR1 is MNHEY, CDR2 SVGAGI. The V end lost 4 bases, the J end lost 0 bases, and 9 bases lay between the germline ends. The CDR3 spans 14 residues. Here the CDR3 reads CASSFTGYQETQYF. In nucleotides, the CDR3 is TGTGCCAGCAGTTTTACGGGATACCAAGAGACCCAGTACTTC.

The rearrangement links TRBV6-5 to TRBJ2-7, with D perhaps being TRBD1 or TRBD2 (5 bases each). The CDR3 is 15 residues long. V was clipped by 0 bases and J by 6 bases, with 15 bases between them. Germline CDR1 and CDR2: MNHEY and SVGAGI. CDR3 bases: TGTGCCAGCAGTTACTCTAGAACCTTGGGGACCGAGCAGTACTTC. This sequence encodes CASSYSRTLGTEQYF.

The J gene is TRBJ2-7, the V gene TRBV5-1; tentative D call: TRBD2 (5 bases). Trimming left V 2 bases short and J 5 bases short, with 5 bases between. CDR3 length: 11 residues. CDR1 is SGHRS and CDR2 is YFSETQ in the germline V gene. DNA for the CDR3: TGCGCCAGCAGCTTCGGGGACGAGCAGTACTTC. Translated: CASSFGDEQYF. The variable domain in full, with the rest retrieved from reference TRBV5-1 and TRBJ2-7, is KAGVTQTPRYLIKTRGQQVTLSCSPISGHRSVSWYQQTPGQGLQFLFEYFSETQRNKGNFPGRFSGRQFSNSRSEMNVSTLELGDSALYLCASSFGDEQYFGPGTRLTVT.

This clone was seen more than once but under ten times. The chain is built from TRBV4-2 and TRBJ2-3; 9 bases align to TRBD2. CDR3 size: 16 residues. The V segment lost 0 bases and the J segment 4 bases; nucleotides outside the gene matches: 5. In germline, CDR1 is LGHNA, CDR2 YNFKEQ. The CDR3 loop reads CASSQEAGGGADTQYF. The CDR3 DNA is TGTGCCAGCAGCCAAGAAGCTGGCGGGGGGGCAGATACGCAGTATTTT.